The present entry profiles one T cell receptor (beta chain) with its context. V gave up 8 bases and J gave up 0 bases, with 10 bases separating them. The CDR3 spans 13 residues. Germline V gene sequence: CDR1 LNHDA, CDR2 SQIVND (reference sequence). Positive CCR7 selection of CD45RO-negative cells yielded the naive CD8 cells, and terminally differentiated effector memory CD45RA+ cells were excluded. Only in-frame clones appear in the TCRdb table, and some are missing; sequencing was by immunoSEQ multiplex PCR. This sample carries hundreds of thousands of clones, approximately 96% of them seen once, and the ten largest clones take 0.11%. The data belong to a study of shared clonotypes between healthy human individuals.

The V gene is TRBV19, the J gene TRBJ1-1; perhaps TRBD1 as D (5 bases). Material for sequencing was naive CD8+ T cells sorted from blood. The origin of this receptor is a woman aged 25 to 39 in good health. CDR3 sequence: CASLGAVNTEAFF. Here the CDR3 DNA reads TGTGCCAGTTTAGGGGCGGTGAACACTGAAGCTTTCTTT.